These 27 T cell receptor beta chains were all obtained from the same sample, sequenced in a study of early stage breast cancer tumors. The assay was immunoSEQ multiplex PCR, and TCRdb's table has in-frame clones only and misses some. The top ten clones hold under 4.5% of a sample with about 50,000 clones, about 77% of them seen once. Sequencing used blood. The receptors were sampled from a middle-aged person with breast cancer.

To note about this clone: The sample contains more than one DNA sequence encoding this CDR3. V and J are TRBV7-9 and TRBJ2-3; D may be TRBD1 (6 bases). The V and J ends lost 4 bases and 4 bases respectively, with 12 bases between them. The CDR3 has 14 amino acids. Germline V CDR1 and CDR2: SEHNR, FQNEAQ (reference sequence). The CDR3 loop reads CASSSGQGSDTQYF. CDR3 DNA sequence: TGTGCCAGCAGCTCAGGTCAGGGGTCAGATACGCAGTATTTT.

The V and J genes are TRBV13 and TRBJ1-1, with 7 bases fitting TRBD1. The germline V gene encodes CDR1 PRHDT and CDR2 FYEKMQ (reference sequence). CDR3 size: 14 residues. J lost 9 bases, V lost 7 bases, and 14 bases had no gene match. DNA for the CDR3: TGTGCCAGCAACATAGGGGGGCAGGGGGATCAAGCTTTCTTT. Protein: CASNIGGQGDQAFF.

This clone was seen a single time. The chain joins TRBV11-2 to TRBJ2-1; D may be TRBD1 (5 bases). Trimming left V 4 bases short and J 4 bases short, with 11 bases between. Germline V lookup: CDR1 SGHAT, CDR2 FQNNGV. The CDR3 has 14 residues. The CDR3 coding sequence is TGTGCCAGCAGCTCCTTACGACAGTACAATGAGCAGTTCTTC. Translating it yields CASSSLRQYNEQFF.

In nucleotides, the CDR3 is TGCGCCAGCAGCCTTCTGACAGGGATAAACAATGAGCAGTTCTTC. It codes for CASSLLTGINNEQFF. V is TRBV5-1 and J is TRBJ2-1; the match to TRBD1 covers 7 bases. The CDR3 contains 15 residues. Trimming took 4 bases from V and 5 from J; bases not matched to a gene: 9. The V gene's germline CDR1 is SGHRS and CDR2 YFSETQ.

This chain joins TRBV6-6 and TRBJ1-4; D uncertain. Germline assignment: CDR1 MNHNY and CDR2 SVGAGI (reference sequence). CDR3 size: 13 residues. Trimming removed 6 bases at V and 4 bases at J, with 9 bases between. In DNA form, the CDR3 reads TGTGCCAGCAGGGAAAGGGATAATGAAAAACTGTTTTTT. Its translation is CASRERDNEKLFF.

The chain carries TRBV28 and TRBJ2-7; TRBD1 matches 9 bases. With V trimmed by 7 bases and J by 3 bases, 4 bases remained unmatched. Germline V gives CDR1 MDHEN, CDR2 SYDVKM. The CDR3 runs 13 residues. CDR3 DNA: TGTGCCAGCACCTCGGGACAGGGCTACGAGCAGTACTTC. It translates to CASTSGQGYEQYF.

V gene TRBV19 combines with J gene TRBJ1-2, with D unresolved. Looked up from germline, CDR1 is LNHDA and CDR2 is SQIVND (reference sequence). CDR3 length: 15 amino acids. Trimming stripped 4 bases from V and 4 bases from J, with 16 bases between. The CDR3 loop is CASSTVWKGGYGYTF. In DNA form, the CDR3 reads TGTGCCAGTAGTACCGTTTGGAAGGGCGGCTATGGCTACACCTTC.

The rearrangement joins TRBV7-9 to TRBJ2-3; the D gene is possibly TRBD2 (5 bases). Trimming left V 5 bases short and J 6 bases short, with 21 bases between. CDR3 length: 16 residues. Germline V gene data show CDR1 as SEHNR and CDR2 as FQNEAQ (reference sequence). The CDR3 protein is CASSLPSGPAPDTQYF. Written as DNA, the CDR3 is TGTGCCAGCAGCCTCCCCAGCGGCCCCGCCCCGGATACGCAGTATTTT.

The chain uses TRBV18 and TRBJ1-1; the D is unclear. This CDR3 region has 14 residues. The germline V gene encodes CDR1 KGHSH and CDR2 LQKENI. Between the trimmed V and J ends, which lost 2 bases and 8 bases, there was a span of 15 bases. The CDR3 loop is CASSPTRQDPEAFF. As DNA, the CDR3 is TGTGCCAGCTCACCAACACGGCAGGACCCCGAAGCTTTCTTT.

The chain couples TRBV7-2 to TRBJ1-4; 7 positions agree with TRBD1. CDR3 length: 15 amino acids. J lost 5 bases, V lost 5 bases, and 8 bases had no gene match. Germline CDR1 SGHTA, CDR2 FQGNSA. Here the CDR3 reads CASSRYRGLNEKLFF. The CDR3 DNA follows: TGTGCCAGCAGCCGATACAGGGGCTTAAATGAAAAACTGTTTTTT.

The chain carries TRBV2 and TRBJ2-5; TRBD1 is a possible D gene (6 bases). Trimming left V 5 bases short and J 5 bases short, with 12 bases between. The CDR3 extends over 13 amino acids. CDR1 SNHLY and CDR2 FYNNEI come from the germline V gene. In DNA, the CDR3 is TGTGCCAGCAGTACCACAGGGATGGAGACCCAGTACTTC. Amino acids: CASSTTGMETQYF.

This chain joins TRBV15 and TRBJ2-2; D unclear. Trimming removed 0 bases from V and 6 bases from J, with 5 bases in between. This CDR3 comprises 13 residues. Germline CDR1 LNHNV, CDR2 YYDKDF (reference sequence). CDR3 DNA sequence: TGTGCCACCAGCAGAGATAGGGCCGGGGAGCTGTTTTTT. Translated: CATSRDRAGELFF.

The CDR3 loop is CASSLDSVEQYF. The DNA for the CDR3 is TGTGCCAGCAGCTTAGACTCCGTAGAGCAGTACTTC. The V gene is TRBV7-2, the J gene TRBJ2-7; D call uncertain. The germline CDR1 and CDR2 sequences are SGHTA and FQGNSA. Trimming pared 1 base from V and 7 bases from J, leaving 8 bases between. The CDR3 totals 12 residues.

The CDR3 sequence: CASSGTGGMNTEAFF. The CDR3 nucleotides are TGTGCCAGCAGCGGGACAGGGGGGATGAACACTGAAGCTTTCTTT. The V and J genes are TRBV6-6 and TRBJ1-1; 11 bases map to TRBD1. Germline V gene data show CDR1 as MNHNY and CDR2 as SVGAGI (reference sequence). The CDR3 runs 15 residues. After removal of 6 bases from V and 0 bases from J, the junction contained 3 bases not matched to a gene.

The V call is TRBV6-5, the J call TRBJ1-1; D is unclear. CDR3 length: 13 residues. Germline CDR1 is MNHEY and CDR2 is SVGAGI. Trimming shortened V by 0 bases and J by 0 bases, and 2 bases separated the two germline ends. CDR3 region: CASSYSVNTEAFF. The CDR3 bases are TGTGCCAGCAGTTACTCAGTGAACACTGAAGCTTTCTTT.

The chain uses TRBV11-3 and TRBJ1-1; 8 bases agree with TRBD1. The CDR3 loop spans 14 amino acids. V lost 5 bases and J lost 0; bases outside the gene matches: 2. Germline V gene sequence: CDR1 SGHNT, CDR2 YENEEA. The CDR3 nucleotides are TGTGCCAGCAGCCGGACAGGGATGAACACTGAAGCTTTCTTT. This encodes CASSRTGMNTEAFF.

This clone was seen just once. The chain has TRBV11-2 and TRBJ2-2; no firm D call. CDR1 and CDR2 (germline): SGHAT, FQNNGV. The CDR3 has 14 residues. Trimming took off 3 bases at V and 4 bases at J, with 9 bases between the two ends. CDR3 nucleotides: TGTGCCAGCAGCTTTGACCGCCTCACCGGGGAGCTGTTTTTT. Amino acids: CASSFDRLTGELFF.

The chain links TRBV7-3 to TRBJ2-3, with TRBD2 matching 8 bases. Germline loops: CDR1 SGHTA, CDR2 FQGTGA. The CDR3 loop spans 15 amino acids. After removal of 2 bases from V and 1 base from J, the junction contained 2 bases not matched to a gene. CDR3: CASSLQRECTDTQYF. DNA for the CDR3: TGTGCCAGCAGCTTACAGCGGGAGTGCACAGATACGCAGTATTTT. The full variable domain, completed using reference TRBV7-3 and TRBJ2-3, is GAGVSQTPSNKVTEKGKYVELRCDPISGHTALYWYRQSLGQGPEFLIYFQGTGAADDSGLPNDRFFAVRPEGSVSTLKIQRTERGDSAVYLCASSLQRECTDTQYFGPGTRLTVL.

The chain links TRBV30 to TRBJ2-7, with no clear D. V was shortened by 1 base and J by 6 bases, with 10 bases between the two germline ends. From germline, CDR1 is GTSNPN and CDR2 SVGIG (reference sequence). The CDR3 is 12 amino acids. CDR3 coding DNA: TGTGCCTGGAGTGGGGCCCCCCCCGAGCAGTACTTC. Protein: CAWSGAPPEQYF.

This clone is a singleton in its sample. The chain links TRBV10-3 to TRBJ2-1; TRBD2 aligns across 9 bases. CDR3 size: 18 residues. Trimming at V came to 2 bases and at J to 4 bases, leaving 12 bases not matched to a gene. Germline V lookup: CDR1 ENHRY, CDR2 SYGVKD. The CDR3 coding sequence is TGTGCCATCAGTGAGGGGACGGCGGGAGGGCCGCGATACAATGAGCAGTTCTTC. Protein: CAISEGTAGGPRYNEQFF.

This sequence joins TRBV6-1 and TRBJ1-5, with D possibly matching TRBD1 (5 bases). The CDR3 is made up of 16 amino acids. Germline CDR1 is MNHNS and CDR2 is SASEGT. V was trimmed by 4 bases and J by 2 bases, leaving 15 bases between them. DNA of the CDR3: TGTGCCAGCAGTGTCATAGGGAGGGGAGGCAATCAGCCCCAGCATTTT. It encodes CASSVIGRGGNQPQHF.

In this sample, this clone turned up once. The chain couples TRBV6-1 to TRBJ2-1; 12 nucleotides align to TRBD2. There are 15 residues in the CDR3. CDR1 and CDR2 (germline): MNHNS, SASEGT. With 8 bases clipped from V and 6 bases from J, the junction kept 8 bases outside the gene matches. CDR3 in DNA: TGTGCCAGCGAGTCGGGACTAGCGGGCCCCAATGAGCAGTTCTTC. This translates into CASESGLAGPNEQFF.

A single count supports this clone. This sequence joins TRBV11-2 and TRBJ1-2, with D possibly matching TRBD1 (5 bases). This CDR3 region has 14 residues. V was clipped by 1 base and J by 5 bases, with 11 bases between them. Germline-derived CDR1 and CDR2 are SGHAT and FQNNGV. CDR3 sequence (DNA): TGTGCCAGCAGCTTAGGCGGCAGGGAATATGGCTACACCTTC. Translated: CASSLGGREYGYTF.

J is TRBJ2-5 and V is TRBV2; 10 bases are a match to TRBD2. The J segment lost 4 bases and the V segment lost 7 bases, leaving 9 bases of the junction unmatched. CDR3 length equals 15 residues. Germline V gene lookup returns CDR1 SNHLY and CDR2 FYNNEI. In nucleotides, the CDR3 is TGTGCCAGCAACGAACCTAGCGGGAGCCGAGAGACCCAGTACTTC. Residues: CASNEPSGSRETQYF.

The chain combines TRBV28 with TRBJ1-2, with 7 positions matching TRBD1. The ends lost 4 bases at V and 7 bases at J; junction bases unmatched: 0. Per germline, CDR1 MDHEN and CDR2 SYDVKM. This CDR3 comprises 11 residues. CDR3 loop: CASSYRGGYTF. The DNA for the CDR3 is TGTGCCAGCAGTTACAGGGGTGGCTACACCTTC.

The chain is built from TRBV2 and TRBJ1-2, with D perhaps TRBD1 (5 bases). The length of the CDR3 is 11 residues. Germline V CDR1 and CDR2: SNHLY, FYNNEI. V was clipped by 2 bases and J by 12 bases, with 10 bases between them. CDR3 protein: CASSETGVNTF. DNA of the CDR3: TGTGCCAGCAGTGAAACAGGAGTCAACACCTTC.

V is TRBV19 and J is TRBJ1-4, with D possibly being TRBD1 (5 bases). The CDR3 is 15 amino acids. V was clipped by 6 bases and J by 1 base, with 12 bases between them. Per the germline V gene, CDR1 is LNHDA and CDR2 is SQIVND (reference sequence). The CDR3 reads CASRGPLVTNEKLFF. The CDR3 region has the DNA TGTGCCAGTAGGGGACCCCTGGTAACTAATGAAAAACTGTTTTTT.